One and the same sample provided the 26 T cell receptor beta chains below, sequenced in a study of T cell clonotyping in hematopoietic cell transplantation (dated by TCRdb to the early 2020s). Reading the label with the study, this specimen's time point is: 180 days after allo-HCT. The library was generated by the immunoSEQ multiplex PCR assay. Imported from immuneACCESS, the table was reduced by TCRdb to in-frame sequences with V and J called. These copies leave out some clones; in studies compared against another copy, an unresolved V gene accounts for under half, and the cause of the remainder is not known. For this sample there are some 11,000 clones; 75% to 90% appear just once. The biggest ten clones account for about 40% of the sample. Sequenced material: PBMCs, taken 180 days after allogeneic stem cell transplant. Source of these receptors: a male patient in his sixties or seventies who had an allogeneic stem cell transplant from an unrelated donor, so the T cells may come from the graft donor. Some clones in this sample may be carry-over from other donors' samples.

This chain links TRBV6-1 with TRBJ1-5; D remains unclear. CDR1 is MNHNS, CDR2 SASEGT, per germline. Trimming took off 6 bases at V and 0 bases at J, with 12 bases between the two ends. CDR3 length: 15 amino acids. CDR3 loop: CASRSSPYSNQPQHF. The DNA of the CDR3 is TGTGCCAGCAGGTCGTCACCTTATAGCAATCAGCCCCAGCATTTT.

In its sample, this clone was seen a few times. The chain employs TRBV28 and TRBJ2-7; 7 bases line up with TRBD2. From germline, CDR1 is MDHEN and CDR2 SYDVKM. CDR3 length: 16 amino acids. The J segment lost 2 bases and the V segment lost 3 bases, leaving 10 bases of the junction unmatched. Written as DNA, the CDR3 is TGTGCCAGCAGTTTGGACCAGCGGGGACTCACCTACGAGCAGTACTTC. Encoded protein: CASSLDQRGLTYEQYF.

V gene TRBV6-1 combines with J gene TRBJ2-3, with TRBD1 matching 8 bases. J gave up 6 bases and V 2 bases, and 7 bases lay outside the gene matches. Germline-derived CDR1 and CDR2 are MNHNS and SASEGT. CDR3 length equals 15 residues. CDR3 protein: CASSEPQGAKDTQYF. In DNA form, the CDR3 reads TGTGCCAGCAGTGAACCGCAGGGGGCGAAGGATACGCAGTATTTT.

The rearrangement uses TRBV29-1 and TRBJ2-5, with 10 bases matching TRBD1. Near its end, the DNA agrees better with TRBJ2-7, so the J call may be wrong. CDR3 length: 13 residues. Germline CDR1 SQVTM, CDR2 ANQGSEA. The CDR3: CSVVRDRGYEQYF. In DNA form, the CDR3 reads TGCAGCGTCGTGCGGGACAGGGGCTACGAGCAGTACTTC.

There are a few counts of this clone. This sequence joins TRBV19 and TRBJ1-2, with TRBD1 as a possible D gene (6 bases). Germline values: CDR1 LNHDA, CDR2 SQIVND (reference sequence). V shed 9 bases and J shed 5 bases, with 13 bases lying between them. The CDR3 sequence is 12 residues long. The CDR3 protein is CASANTGYGYTF. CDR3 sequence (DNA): TGTGCCAGCGCAAACACAGGGTATGGCTACACCTTC.

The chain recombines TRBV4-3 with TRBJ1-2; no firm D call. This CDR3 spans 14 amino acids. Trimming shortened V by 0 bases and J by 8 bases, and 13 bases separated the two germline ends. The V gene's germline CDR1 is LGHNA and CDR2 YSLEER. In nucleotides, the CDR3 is TGCGCCAGCAGCCAAGATGTAGGACTGAAGGGCTACACCTTC. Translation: CASSQDVGLKGYTF.

In DNA form, the CDR3 reads TGTGCCAGCAGCCGGGACCCGAATAGCAATCAGCCCCAGCATTTT. It translates to CASSRDPNSNQPQHF. The chain uses TRBV27 and TRBJ1-5; weak D call: TRBD1 (5 bases). Germline V gene lookup returns CDR1 MNHEY and CDR2 SMNVEV (reference sequence). V was trimmed by 6 bases and J by 0 bases, leaving 12 bases between them. This CDR3 is built from 15 residues.

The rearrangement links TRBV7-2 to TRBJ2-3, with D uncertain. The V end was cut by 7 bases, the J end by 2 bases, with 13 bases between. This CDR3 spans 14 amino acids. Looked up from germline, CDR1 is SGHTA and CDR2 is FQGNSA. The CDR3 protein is CASTSFTATDTQYF. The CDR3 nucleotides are TGTGCCAGCACCTCTTTTACCGCCACAGATACGCAGTATTTT.

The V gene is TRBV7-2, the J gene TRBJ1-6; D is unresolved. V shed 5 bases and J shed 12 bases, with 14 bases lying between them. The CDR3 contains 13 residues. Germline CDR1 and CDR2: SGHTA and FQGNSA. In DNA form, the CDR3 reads TGTGCCAGCAGCCCGGAACTTCTTGAACCCCTCCACTTT. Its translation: CASSPELLEPLHF.

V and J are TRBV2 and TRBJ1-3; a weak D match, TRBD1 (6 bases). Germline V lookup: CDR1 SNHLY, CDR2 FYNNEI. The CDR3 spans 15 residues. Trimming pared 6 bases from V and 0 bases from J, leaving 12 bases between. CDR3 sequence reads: CASRTQGYSGNTIYF. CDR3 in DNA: TGTGCCAGCAGAACACAGGGTTACTCTGGAAACACCATATATTTT.

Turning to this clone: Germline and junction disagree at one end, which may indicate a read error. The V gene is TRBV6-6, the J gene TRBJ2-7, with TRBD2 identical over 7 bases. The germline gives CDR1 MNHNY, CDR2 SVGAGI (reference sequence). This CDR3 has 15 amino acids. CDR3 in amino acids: CASSYIPTSSNEQYF. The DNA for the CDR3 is TGTGCCAGCAGTTACATCCCGACTAGCTCCAACGAGCAGTACTTC.

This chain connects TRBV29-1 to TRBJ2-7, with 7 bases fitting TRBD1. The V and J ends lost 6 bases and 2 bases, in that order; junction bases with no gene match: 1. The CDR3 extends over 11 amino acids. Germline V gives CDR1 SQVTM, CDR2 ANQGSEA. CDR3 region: CSVGQTYEQYF. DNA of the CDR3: TGCAGCGTGGGACAGACCTACGAGCAGTACTTC.

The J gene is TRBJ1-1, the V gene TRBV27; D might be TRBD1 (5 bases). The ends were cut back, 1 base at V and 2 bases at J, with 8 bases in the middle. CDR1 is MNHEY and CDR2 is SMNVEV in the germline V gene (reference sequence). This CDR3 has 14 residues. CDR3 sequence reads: CASSLWGDNTEAFF. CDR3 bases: TGTGCCAGCAGTTTATGGGGGGATAACACTGAAGCTTTCTTT.

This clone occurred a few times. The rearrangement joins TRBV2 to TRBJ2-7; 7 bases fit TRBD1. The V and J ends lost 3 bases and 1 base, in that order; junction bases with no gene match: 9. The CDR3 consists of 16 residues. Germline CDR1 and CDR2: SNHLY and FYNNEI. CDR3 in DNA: TGTGCCAGCAGTGATGGTGGGACAGTTATTTCCTACGAGCAGTACTTC. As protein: CASSDGGTVISYEQYF.

This CDR3 reads CASKGLQNEKLFF. The DNA for the CDR3 is TGTGCCAGCAAAGGACTGCAAAATGAAAAACTGTTTTTT. The V and J genes are TRBV2 and TRBJ1-4; D gene unclear. CDR3 length: 13 residues. Per the germline V gene, CDR1 is SNHLY and CDR2 is FYNNEI. With 7 bases removed from V and 5 bases from J, the gap between germline ends came to 11 bases.

The CDR3 DNA reads as TGTGCCAGCAGTATATCTTCCTCTCACTATGGCTACACCTTC. As protein: CASSISSSHYGYTF. The chain uses TRBV5-4 and TRBJ1-2; no clear D. CDR3 length equals 14 residues. The germline gives CDR1 SGHNT, CDR2 YYREEE (reference sequence). V was shortened by 5 bases and J by 3 bases, with 14 bases between the two germline ends.

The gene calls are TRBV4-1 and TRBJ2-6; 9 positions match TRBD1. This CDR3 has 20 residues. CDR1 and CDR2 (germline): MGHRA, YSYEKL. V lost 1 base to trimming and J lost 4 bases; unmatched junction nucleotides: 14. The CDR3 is CASSQGDRDRVTTGANVLTF. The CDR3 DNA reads TGCGCCAGCAGCCAAGGGGATCGGGACAGGGTTACTACAGGGGCCAACGTCCTGACTTTC.

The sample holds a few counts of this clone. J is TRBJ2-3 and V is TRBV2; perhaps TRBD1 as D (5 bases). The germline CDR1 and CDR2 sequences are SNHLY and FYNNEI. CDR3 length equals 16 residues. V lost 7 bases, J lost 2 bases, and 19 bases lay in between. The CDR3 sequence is CASTEGDSTYTDTQYF. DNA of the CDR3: TGTGCCAGCACCGAAGGAGACAGCACTTACACAGATACGCAGTATTTT.

In nucleotides, the CDR3 is TGTGCCAGCAGCCCCGGGGGGGGTCCGGAGACCCAGTACTTC. Translated: CASSPGGGPETQYF. This rearrangement joins TRBV6-5 to TRBJ2-5; 8 nucleotides line up with TRBD2. CDR1 is MNHEY, CDR2 SVGAGI, per germline. The CDR3 has 14 residues. The junction had 8 bases not matched to a gene; V was cut back by 6 bases and J by 5 bases.

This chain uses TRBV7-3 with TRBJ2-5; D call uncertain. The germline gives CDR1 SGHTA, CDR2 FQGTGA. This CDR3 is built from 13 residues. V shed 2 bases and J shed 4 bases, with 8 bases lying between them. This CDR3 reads CASSLSIGETQYF. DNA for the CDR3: TGTGCCAGCAGCTTATCGATCGGAGAGACCCAGTACTTC.

The DNA for the CDR3 is TGTGCCAGCAATCAGGGACAGGGTTCCGCTGAGCAGTTCTTC. It yields the protein CASNQGQGSAEQFF. This rearrangement joins TRBV6-1 to TRBJ2-1, with 9 bases matching TRBD1. CDR1 is MNHNS, CDR2 SASEGT, per germline. The CDR3 totals 14 residues. With V trimmed by 7 bases and J by 9 bases, 10 bases remained unmatched.

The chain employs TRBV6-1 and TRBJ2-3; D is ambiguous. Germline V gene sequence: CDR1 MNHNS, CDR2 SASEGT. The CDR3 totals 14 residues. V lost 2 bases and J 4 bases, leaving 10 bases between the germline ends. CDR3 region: CASSEFTFADTQYF. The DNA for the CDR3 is TGTGCCAGCAGTGAATTTACCTTTGCAGATACGCAGTATTTT.

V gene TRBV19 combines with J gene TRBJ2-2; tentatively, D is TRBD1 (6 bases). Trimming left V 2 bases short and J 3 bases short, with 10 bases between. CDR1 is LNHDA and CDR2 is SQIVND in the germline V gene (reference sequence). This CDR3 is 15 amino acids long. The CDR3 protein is CASSIQGSHTGELFF. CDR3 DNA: TGTGCCAGTAGTATACAGGGGTCCCACACCGGGGAGCTGTTTTTT.

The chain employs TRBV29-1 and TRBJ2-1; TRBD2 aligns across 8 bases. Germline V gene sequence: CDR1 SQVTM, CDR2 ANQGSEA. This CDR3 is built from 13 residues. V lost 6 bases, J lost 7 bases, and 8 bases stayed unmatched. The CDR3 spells CSVQNSGGNEQFF. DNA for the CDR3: TGCAGCGTGCAGAATTCGGGGGGGAATGAGCAGTTCTTC.

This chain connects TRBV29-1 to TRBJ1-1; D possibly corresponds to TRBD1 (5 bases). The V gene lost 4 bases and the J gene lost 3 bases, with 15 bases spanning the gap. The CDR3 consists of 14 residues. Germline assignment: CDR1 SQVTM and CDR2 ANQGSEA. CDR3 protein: CSVVRWGRDTEAFF. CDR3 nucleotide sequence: TGCAGCGTTGTGAGGTGGGGCAGGGACACTGAAGCTTTCTTT.

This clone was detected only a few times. Written as DNA, the CDR3 is TGTGCCATCACAGAAGACAGGGATAATTCACCCCTCCACTTT. The encoded protein is CAITEDRDNSPLHF. V is TRBV10-3 and J is TRBJ1-6, with TRBD1 matching 7 bases. The CDR3 consists of 14 residues. Germline values: CDR1 ENHRY, CDR2 SYGVKD. The J segment lost 5 bases and the V segment lost 7 bases, leaving 5 bases of the junction unmatched.